Listed here are 17 T cell receptor beta chains from one sample, sequenced in a study of cytomegalovirus exposure and HLA in healthy donors. In the PCR, 60 Vbeta and 13 Jbeta primers were used. The data were produced by immunoSEQ multiplex PCR, yet TCRdb's version contains in-frame clones alone and is incomplete. The sample yields about 110,000 clones, less than 85% seen once. The sample comprised PBMCs. These receptors originate from a woman between 40 and 50 years old in good health and CMV-seronegative.

In regard to this clone: The sample carries other DNA sequences with the same CDR3. The chain has TRBV5-1 and TRBJ2-6, with a possible D match to TRBD1 (5 bases). This CDR3 is built from 18 residues. Per the germline V gene, CDR1 is SGHRS and CDR2 is YFSETQ. Between the trimmed V and J ends, which lost 4 bases and 0 bases, there was a span of 17 bases. This CDR3 reads CASSPGWGGSSGANVLTF. CDR3 bases: TGCGCCAGCAGCCCTGGGTGGGGCGGCAGCTCTGGGGCCAACGTCCTGACTTTC. Using reference TRBV5-1 and TRBJ2-6 for the parts outside the CDR3, the full variable domain is KAGVTQTPRYLIKTRGQQVTLSCSPISGHRSVSWYQQTPGQGLQFLFEYFSETQRNKGNFPGRFSGRQFSNSRSEMNVSTLELGDSALYLCASSPGWGGSSGANVLTFGAGSRLTVL.

V is TRBV2 and J is TRBJ2-7; a possible D gene is TRBD2 (6 bases). Trimming shortened V by 4 bases and J by 6 bases, and 10 bases separated the two germline ends. The germline V gene has CDR1 SNHLY and CDR2 FYNNEI. The CDR3 covers 12 residues. CDR3 sequence reads: CASSVLAFEQYF. The CDR3 DNA reads TGTGCCAGCAGTGTTCTAGCGTTCGAGCAGTACTTC.

The chain has TRBV28 and TRBJ2-7; D call uncertain. The CDR3 loop spans 13 amino acids. V was shortened by 3 bases and J by 3 bases, with 9 bases between the two germline ends. Germline lookup yields CDR1 MDHEN and CDR2 SYDVKM. In nucleotides, the CDR3 is TGTGCCAGCAGTTTGCCGGAGTTCTACGAGCAGTACTTC. Translating gives CASSLPEFYEQYF.

The chain is built from TRBV28 and TRBJ2-3, with D perhaps matching TRBD2 (6 bases). The CDR3 has 15 amino acids. Trimming left V 6 bases short and J 3 bases short, with 16 bases between. Germline assignment: CDR1 MDHEN and CDR2 SYDVKM. CDR3 DNA sequence: TGTGCCAGCAGCCTGGAGGGGAAGGCGACAGATACGCAGTATTTT. Encoded protein: CASSLEGKATDTQYF.

V gene TRBV19 combines with J gene TRBJ2-2, with TRBD1 identical over 8 bases. The germline V gene encodes CDR1 LNHDA and CDR2 SQIVND (reference sequence). V was clipped by 8 bases and J by 3 bases; unmatched bases: 8. This CDR3 has 15 residues. The CDR3 DNA follows: TGTGCCAGTGGCCGAACAGGGGGGTACACCGGGGAGCTGTTTTTT. Protein: CASGRTGGYTGELFF. Full variable domain (rest looked up from reference TRBV19 and TRBJ2-2): DGGITQSPKYLFRKEGQNVTLSCEQNLNHDAMYWYRQDPGQGLRLIYYSQIVNDFQKGDIAEGYSVSREKKESFPLTVTSAQKNPTAFYLCASGRTGGYTGELFFGEGSRLTVL.

The chain carries TRBV7-8 and TRBJ2-2; 8 nucleotides match TRBD2. Germline lookup yields CDR1 SGHVS and CDR2 FQNEAQ. Losses at the gene ends were 1 base for V and 0 bases for J; bases not matched to a gene: 4. This CDR3 has 17 amino acids. This CDR3 is CASSLERAGANTGELFF. CDR3 coding DNA: TGTGCCAGCAGCTTAGAGCGAGCGGGGGCGAACACCGGGGAGCTGTTTTTT.

CDR3 region: CASSLPGLGETQYF. The CDR3, as DNA: TGTGCCAGCAGCTTACCGGGACTAGGAGAGACCCAGTACTTC. The chain couples TRBV2 to TRBJ2-5; 8 nucleotides line up with TRBD2. Germline assignment: CDR1 SNHLY and CDR2 FYNNEI. V was clipped by 6 bases and J by 4 bases; unmatched bases: 7. The CDR3 runs 14 residues.

This sequence joins TRBV2 and TRBJ1-3; TRBD1 aligns across 9 bases. The CDR3 length is 16 residues. Germline V gives CDR1 SNHLY, CDR2 FYNNEI. With V trimmed by 6 bases and J by 4 bases, 10 bases remained unmatched. CDR3 in amino acids: CASSLQGAQDGNTIYF. Here the CDR3 DNA reads TGTGCCAGCAGCCTACAGGGGGCCCAAGACGGAAACACCATATATTTT.

This chain uses TRBV30 with TRBJ2-3; no firm D call. CDR3 length: 13 amino acids. V was pared by 4 bases and J by 1 base, with 9 bases between. The germline V gene has CDR1 GTSNPN and CDR2 SVGIG (reference sequence). The CDR3 is CAWTSGGTDTQYF. The CDR3 nucleotides are TGTGCCTGGACATCCGGTGGCACAGATACGCAGTATTTT.

This clone was recorded a few times. CDR3 sequence reads: CASSPAGRQGGNEQFF. CDR3 in DNA: TGTGCCAGCAGCCCCGCAGGGCGTCAGGGTGGAAATGAGCAGTTCTTC. J is TRBJ2-1 and V is TRBV7-6; a weak D match, TRBD1 (5 bases). CDR1 and CDR2 from the germline V gene are SGHVS and FNYEAQ. Trimming removed 5 bases from V and 7 bases from J, with 21 bases in between. The CDR3 length is 16 residues. The entire variable domain, with the rest obtained from reference TRBV7-6 and TRBJ2-1, is as follows: GAGVSQSPRYKVTKRGQDVALRCDPISGHVSLYWYRQALGQGPEFLTYFNYEAQQDKSGLPNDRFSAERPEGSISTLTIQRTEQRDSAMYRCASSPAGRQGGNEQFFGPGTRLTVL.

The table lists this clone with a count of one. CDR3 residues: CASRTGEDGYTF. The CDR3 region has the DNA TGTGCCAGCCGTACAGGGGAGGATGGCTACACCTTC. This rearrangement joins TRBV6-6 to TRBJ1-2; 7 bases match TRBD1. Germline CDR1 is MNHNY and CDR2 is SVGAGI (reference sequence). CDR3 length: 12 amino acids. Unmatched junction bases numbered 6, after V lost 8 bases and J lost 6 bases.

The gene calls are TRBV2 and TRBJ1-2, with 9 bases fitting TRBD1. The length of the CDR3 is 17 residues. Losses at the gene ends were 7 bases for V and 6 bases for J; bases not matched to a gene: 18. CDR1 is SNHLY, CDR2 FYNNEI, per germline. CDR3 DNA: TGTGCCAGCACTATATCCGCCCGGGACAGGGCGCTAGATGGCTACACCTTC. It encodes CASTISARDRALDGYTF.

The chain combines TRBV6-1 with TRBJ2-5; D unresolved. In germline, CDR1 is MNHNS, CDR2 SASEGT. This CDR3 comprises 13 residues. V lost 4 bases and J 3 bases, leaving 9 bases between the germline ends. The CDR3 sequence: CASSGRVEETQYF. The CDR3 nucleotides are TGTGCCAGCAGTGGAAGAGTAGAAGAGACCCAGTACTTC.

This chain uses TRBV9 with TRBJ2-3; the D gene is possibly TRBD2 (6 bases). V was pared by 0 bases and J by 3 bases, with 11 bases between. CDR3 size: 15 residues. Germline loops: CDR1 SGDLS, CDR2 YYNGEE. The CDR3 sequence is CASSVAILATDTQYF. DNA for the CDR3: TGTGCCAGCAGCGTAGCTATCCTAGCGACAGATACGCAGTATTTT.

The gene calls are TRBV25-1 and TRBJ1-5; 7 positions agree with TRBD1. Germline CDR1 MGHDK, CDR2 SYGVNS. Trimming at V came to 8 bases and at J to 4 bases, leaving 11 bases not matched to a gene. The CDR3 has 15 amino acids. CDR3 bases: TGTGCCAGCGGGCCCCGGGACAGCAGTAATCAGCCCCAGCATTTT. It translates to CASGPRDSSNQPQHF.

The rearrangement links TRBV5-1 to TRBJ1-3; 8 bases align to TRBD1. The CDR3 is 15 amino acids. V lost 0 bases to trimming and J lost 2 bases; unmatched junction nucleotides: 1. Germline V gene sequence: CDR1 SGHRS, CDR2 YFSETQ. The CDR3 sequence: CASSLAQGAGNTIYF. The CDR3 region has the DNA TGCGCCAGCAGCTTGGCACAGGGGGCTGGAAACACCATATATTTT.

This clone was seen a few times. This chain links TRBV7-2 with TRBJ1-6; no definite D call. Germline V gene sequence: CDR1 SGHTA, CDR2 FQGNSA. CDR3 length equals 12 residues. V lost 1 base and J lost 11, with 6 bases in between. The CDR3 nucleotides read TGTGCCAGCAGCTTAGGAGCGCCACCCCTCCACTTT. This codes for CASSLGAPPLHF.